Shown below are 9 T cell receptor beta chains from a single sample sequenced in a study of regulatory T cells in long-lasting Graves disease. Both iRepertoire HTBI primers and Arm-PCR of CDR3 regions were used to build the TCR beta libraries. TCRdb processed the multiplex PCR reads anew with MiXCR; each CDR3 protein has one entry. In the table there are 400,000 to 450,000 distinct CDR3 sequences, 20% to 30% of which are singletons. Described time point: persistent/refractory GD, antithyroid drugs over 5 years with positive TRAb. Researchers made the TCR library from RNA that was extracted from PBMCs. The material sequenced was peripheral blood mononuclear cells (PBMCs), taken when the disease was refractory, from a patient treated with antithyroid drugs. Receptors were obtained from a female donor with Graves disease.

Concerning this clonotype: A much bigger clone sits one base away, suggesting this may be a read error. V is TRBV6-1 and J is TRBJ2-7, with D perhaps TRBD2 (5 bases). Germline V gene data show CDR1 as MNHNS and CDR2 as SASEGT. This CDR3 is 12 amino acids long. The CDR3 loop reads CASKPPDYERYF. The CDR3 DNA reads TGTGCCAGCAAGCCCCCTGACTACGAGCGGTACTTC.

The chain joins TRBV7-2 to TRBJ2-6; tentatively, D is TRBD1 (5 bases). V dropped 1 base and J dropped 0 bases, with 10 bases sitting between them. The CDR3 sequence is 17 residues long. Germline V gene sequence: CDR1 SGHTA, CDR2 FQGNSA. Written as DNA, the CDR3 is TGTGCCAGCAGCTTAGACTCAGGGATCTCTGGGGCCAACGTCCTGACTTTC. Its translation is CASSLDSGISGANVLTF.

The chain employs TRBV7-9 and TRBJ1-2; TRBD1 aligns across 7 bases. CDR3 length: 14 residues. Unmatched junction bases numbered 8, after V lost 4 bases and J lost 6 bases. Germline values: CDR1 SEHNR, CDR2 FQNEAQ (reference sequence). This CDR3 reads CASSSDRDSHGYTF. The DNA of the CDR3 is TGTGCCAGCAGCTCAGACCGGGACAGCCATGGCTACACCTTC.

This clonotype has a count of ten or more. This chain joins TRBV28 and TRBJ2-5; D is unclear. The CDR3 is made up of 15 amino acids. From germline, CDR1 is MDHEN and CDR2 SYDVKM. The V gene lost 6 bases and the J gene lost 0 bases, with 14 bases spanning the gap. In DNA form, the CDR3 reads TGTGCCAGCAGCGGAAAGCGCACGAACCAAGAGACCCAGTACTTC. Its protein is CASSGKRTNQETQYF.

This CDR3 reads CSGTGLESQETQYF. CDR3 bases: TGCAGCGGAACAGGGTTAGAGTCCCAAGAGACCCAGTACTTC. The gene calls are TRBV29-1 and TRBJ2-5, with D possibly being TRBD1 (6 bases). The CDR3 covers 14 residues. In germline, CDR1 is SQVTM, CDR2 ANQGSEA. V was pared by 7 bases and J by 1 base, with 16 bases between.

A note on this clonotype: This could be a read error, since a much larger clone is one nucleotide away. The rearrangement links TRBV12-3 or TRBV12-4 to TRBJ1-1; 7 nucleotides agree with TRBD1. The CDR3 contains 14 residues. As DNA, the CDR3 is TGTGCCAGCAGTCGGCCAGGGGGTGGGACTGAAGCTCTCTTT. Translation gives CASSRPGGGTEALF.

The chain has TRBV28 and TRBJ1-2, with 8 bases matching TRBD1. The germline gives CDR1 MDHEN, CDR2 SYDVKM. The CDR3 is 17 residues long. V was clipped by 5 bases and J by 4 bases; unmatched bases: 15. As DNA, the CDR3 is TGTGCCAGCAGTCCCACCGGGACAGGCTCATACGGCTATGGCTACACCTTC. The encoded protein is CASSPTGTGSYGYGYTF.

This clonotype appeared many times. The V gene is TRBV15, the J gene TRBJ1-2; D gene unclear. Per the germline V gene, CDR1 is LNHNV and CDR2 is YYDKDF (reference sequence). CDR3 length: 16 amino acids. Trimming left V 0 bases short and J 1 base short, with 12 bases between. CDR3 sequence reads: CATSRDLTEVNYGYTF. In nucleotides, the CDR3 is TGTGCCACCAGCAGAGATCTGACGGAGGTTAACTATGGCTACACCTTC.

In regard to this clonotype: A junction end diverges from the germline sequence, so it may reflect a read error. The chain couples TRBV12-3 or TRBV12-4 to TRBJ1-5; possibly TRBD1 for D (6 bases). This CDR3 has 15 amino acids. DNA for the CDR3: TGCGCCAGCAGCCAAGCCCCAGGGGGCAATCAGCCCCAGCATTTT. Translation: CASSQAPGGNQPQHF.